This entry lists 7 T cell receptor beta chains sequenced from one sample in a study of chemoradiotherapy in HPV16-positive cancers. Sequencing was performed with immunoSEQ multiplex PCR; in TCRdb, only in-frame clones are kept and a portion is missing. This sample has over 900 clones, with around 92% found just once. This sample comprised tumor tissue, obtained from a patient who underwent chemoradiotherapy. These TCRs come from a human donor with HPV-associated anogenital cancer.

The chain recombines TRBV6-4 with TRBJ2-3, with TRBD1 matching over 7 bases. CDR3 length: 16 amino acids. After removal of 5 bases from V and 1 base from J, the junction contained 9 bases not matched to a gene. Germline CDR1 and CDR2: MRHNA and SNTAGT. In DNA, the CDR3 is TGTGCCAGCAGTCCTAGGGCAGGGACAGGCACAGATACGCAGTATTTT. Translated, it gives CASSPRAGTGTDTQYF.

The rearrangement uses TRBV6-6 and TRBJ1-5; 7 nucleotides agree with TRBD1. V shed 7 bases, J shed 5 bases, and the junction held 8 bases outside the gene matches. The germline CDR1 and CDR2 sequences are MNHNY and SVGAGI (reference sequence). CDR3 length: 14 residues. In DNA, the CDR3 is TGTGCCAGCACCCTTAGGACAGGCGATCAGCCCCAGCATTTT. Amino acid sequence: CASTLRTGDQPQHF.

This chain joins TRBV28 and TRBJ2-2; D might be TRBD2 (7 bases). Per the germline V gene, CDR1 is MDHEN and CDR2 is SYDVKM. V lost 2 bases to trimming and J lost 4 bases, with 14 bases between them. The CDR3 runs to 16 residues. The CDR3, as DNA: TGTGCCAGCAGTTTAGGGGGGGCTAGCGGCACCGGGGAGCTGTTTTTT. Its protein product is CASSLGGASGTGELFF.

The J gene is TRBJ1-5, the V gene TRBV28; D may be TRBD1 (6 bases). The germline V and J ends were trimmed by 5 bases and 0 bases, with 14 bases remaining between them. CDR3 length: 16 amino acids. CDR1 and CDR2 from the germline V gene are MDHEN and SYDVKM. CDR3 DNA sequence: TGTGCCAGCAGTACCATGGACAGCCATAGCAATCAGCCCCAGCATTTT. Translation gives CASSTMDSHSNQPQHF.

The rearrangement joins TRBV23-1 to TRBJ2-3, with D tentatively TRBD2 (5 bases). TRBV23-1 counts as an open reading frame of uncertain function. The CDR3 is 15 residues long. The V gene lost 4 bases and the J gene lost 2 bases, with 13 bases spanning the gap. CDR3: CASSPRTRPTDTQYF. In nucleotides, the CDR3 is TGCGCCAGCAGTCCCCGAACTAGACCCACAGATACGCAGTATTTT.

The CDR3 here is CASSMRRTGPMNTEAFF. The CDR3 DNA sequence: TGTGCCAGTAGTATGAGGAGGACAGGGCCTATGAACACTGAAGCTTTCTTT. V gene TRBV19 combines with J gene TRBJ1-1, with 8 bases lining up with TRBD1. This CDR3 region has 17 residues. After removal of 3 bases from V and 0 bases from J, the junction contained 9 bases not matched to a gene. Per the germline V gene, CDR1 is LNHDA and CDR2 is SQIVND (reference sequence).

The chain employs TRBV30 and TRBJ1-1; D not certain. V was clipped by 3 bases and J by 5 bases, with 10 bases between them. CDR1 is GTSNPN and CDR2 is SVGIG in the germline V gene (reference sequence). This CDR3 region has 12 residues. CDR3 sequence (DNA): TGTGCCTGGAGGCTACAGATGACTGAAGCTTTCTTT. Translated, it gives CAWRLQMTEAFF.